What follows are 31 T cell receptor beta chains derived from one specimen sequenced in a study of high-grade serous ovarian cancer treatment subgroups. Tumor samples were obtained before definitive surgery or chemotherapy. The method was immunoSEQ multiplex PCR; TCRdb's version includes in-frame clones alone and lacks a portion of them. The table includes about 11,000 clones, around four fifths detected once. Sequenced input: tumor tissue. These receptors were collected from a human donor with high-grade serous ovarian cancer.

The CDR3 sequence: CASSTGAGTIGGYTF. The CDR3 DNA reads TGTGCCAGTAGTACCGGCGCAGGAACTATCGGGGGCTACACCTTC. This rearrangement joins TRBV19 to TRBJ1-2; D is unresolved. This CDR3 region has 15 residues. Trimming removed 4 bases at V and 8 bases at J, with 20 bases between. Germline lookup yields CDR1 LNHDA and CDR2 SQIVND (reference sequence).

V gene TRBV6-6 combines with J gene TRBJ1-5; D is undetermined. The V gene lost 6 bases and the J gene lost 5 bases, with 14 bases spanning the gap. Germline V gives CDR1 MNHNY, CDR2 SVGAGI (reference sequence). CDR3 size: 14 residues. The CDR3 here is CASRKGGIDQPQHF. DNA for the CDR3: TGTGCCAGCAGAAAGGGTGGAATCGATCAGCCCCAGCATTTT.

V usage is TRBV30 and J usage is TRBJ2-2; D not resolved. The V and J ends lost 4 bases and 0 bases respectively, with 6 bases between them. CDR3 length: 13 residues. Germline-derived CDR1 and CDR2 are GTSNPN and SVGIG (reference sequence). This CDR3 reads CAWNVANTGELFF. The CDR3 DNA is TGTGCCTGGAATGTCGCGAACACCGGGGAGCTGTTTTTT. Combining the CDR3 with reference TRBV30 and TRBJ2-2 gives the whole variable domain SQTIHQWPATLVQPVGSPLSLECTVEGTSNPNLYWYRQAAGRGLQLLFYSVGIGQISSEVPQNLSASRPQDRQFILSSKKLLLSDSGFYLCAWNVANTGELFFGEGSRLTVL.

This rearrangement joins TRBV7-9 to TRBJ1-3; no clear D gene. Trimming removed 5 bases at V and 0 bases at J, with 14 bases between. This CDR3 comprises 16 residues. Germline values: CDR1 SEHNR, CDR2 FQNEAQ (reference sequence). The chain's CDR3 is CASSAESGISGNTIYF. In DNA form, the CDR3 reads TGTGCCAGCAGCGCCGAATCCGGTATCTCTGGAAACACCATATATTTT.

This chain joins TRBV18 and TRBJ2-5; 8 bases are a match to TRBD1. Gene TRBJ2-7 matches the end of the DNA better, so the J call may be wrong. The CDR3 is made up of 20 amino acids. Germline V gives CDR1 KGHSH, CDR2 LQKENI. CDR3 loop: CASSPIPGQAQERGSYEQYF. CDR3 DNA: TGTGCCAGCTCTCCTATCCCGGGACAGGCCCAAGAACGGGGGTCCTACGAGCAGTACTTC.

The rearrangement uses TRBV28 and TRBJ2-6; D remains ambiguous. Trimming pared 2 bases from V and 0 bases from J, leaving 8 bases between. Germline loops: CDR1 MDHEN, CDR2 SYDVKM. The CDR3 runs 16 residues. This CDR3 is CASSLMGSSGANVLTF. The CDR3 region has the DNA TGTGCCAGCAGTTTAATGGGATCCTCTGGGGCCAACGTCCTGACTTTC. Drawing the rest from reference TRBV28 and TRBJ2-6, the complete variable domain is DVKVTQSSRYLVKRTGEKVFLECVQDMDHENMFWYRQDPGLGLRLIYFSYDVKMKEKGDIPEGYSVSREKKERFSLILESASTNQTSMYLCASSLMGSSGANVLTFGAGSRLTVL.

This chain connects TRBV30 to TRBJ2-3; D remains unclear. V dropped 3 bases and J dropped 2 bases, with 18 bases sitting between them. Germline V gene sequence: CDR1 GTSNPN, CDR2 SVGIG (reference sequence). The CDR3 extends over 16 amino acids. The CDR3 loop is CAWRPLRGASTDTQYF. In nucleotides, the CDR3 is TGTGCCTGGAGACCCCTAAGAGGAGCCTCCACAGATACGCAGTATTTT.

The chain is built from TRBV10-3 and TRBJ1-2; D unclear. The CDR3 runs 12 residues. Trimming stripped 6 bases from V and 8 bases from J, with 13 bases between. Per the germline V gene, CDR1 is ENHRY and CDR2 is SYGVKD. The CDR3 sequence: CAIRDFKGGYTF. The DNA for the CDR3 is TGTGCCATCAGGGACTTTAAGGGAGGCTACACCTTC.

The V gene is TRBV18, the J gene TRBJ2-2; 7 nucleotides align to TRBD1. The germline CDR1 and CDR2 sequences are KGHSH and LQKENI. With 8 bases clipped from V and 0 bases from J, the junction kept 9 bases outside the gene matches. The CDR3 runs 16 residues. The DNA of the CDR3 is TGTGCCAGCACCAGACAGGGCACCACGAACACCGGGGAGCTGTTTTTT. Encoded protein: CASTRQGTTNTGELFF.

The chain combines TRBV5-8 with TRBJ1-1; the D is unclear. Germline lookup yields CDR1 SGHTS and CDR2 YDEGEE. Trimming took 2 bases from V and 5 from J, leaving 7 bases between them. The CDR3 loop spans 12 amino acids. The CDR3: CASSFVGTEAFF. For the CDR3, the DNA is TGTGCCAGCAGCTTTGTGGGGACTGAAGCTTTCTTT.

The count of this clone is one. The chain employs TRBV5-1 and TRBJ2-3; the match to TRBD1 covers 7 bases. V shed 4 bases and J 0 bases; nucleotides not matched to a gene: 8. Germline assignment: CDR1 SGHRS and CDR2 YFSETQ. This CDR3 region has 16 residues. The CDR3 region is CASSLGQRVSTDTQYF. CDR3 sequence (DNA): TGCGCCAGCAGCCTGGGACAGCGCGTCAGCACAGATACGCAGTATTTT.

This clone was picked up one time. The rearrangement uses TRBV27 and TRBJ2-7; 7 bases are shared with TRBD1. Germline CDR1 and CDR2: MNHEY and SMNVEV (reference sequence). V lost 6 bases, J lost 0 bases, and 5 bases stayed unmatched. The CDR3 runs to 14 residues. The CDR3 sequence is CASRDRPYSYEQYF. The DNA of the CDR3 is TGTGCCAGCAGGGACAGGCCCTACTCCTACGAGCAGTACTTC.

This rearrangement joins TRBV27 to TRBJ2-7; 7 nucleotides match TRBD2. Germline CDR1 MNHEY, CDR2 SMNVEV (reference sequence). The CDR3 extends over 16 amino acids. V lost 1 base to trimming and J lost 4 bases; unmatched junction nucleotides: 10. DNA of the CDR3: TGTGCCAGCAGTTTATTAGCCGGGGGGAGTAGGTACGAGCAGTACTTC. Amino acid sequence: CASSLLAGGSRYEQYF.

The chain links TRBV9 to TRBJ2-7, with no clear D. CDR1 and CDR2 from the germline V gene are SGDLS and YYNGEE. Trimming removed 0 bases from V and 5 bases from J, with 12 bases in between. The length of the CDR3 is 14 residues. For the CDR3, the DNA is TGTGCCAGCAGCGTAGGGGTTAGCTTGCACGAGCAGTACTTC. Protein: CASSVGVSLHEQYF.

The genes are TRBV5-4 and TRBJ1-2; no clear D. The V gene's germline CDR1 is SGHNT and CDR2 YYREEE (reference sequence). Deletions cut 0 bases from V and 4 bases from J, with 10 bases between. This CDR3 has 14 residues. CDR3 DNA sequence: TGTGCCAGCAGCTTGGACCAAGCAGGCTATGGCTACACCTTC. Its protein is CASSLDQAGYGYTF. Filled out from reference TRBV5-4 and TRBJ1-2, the complete variable domain reads ETGVTQSPTHLIKTRGQQVTLRCSSQSGHNTVSWYQQALGQGPQFIFQYYREEENGRGNFPPRFSGLQFPNYSSELNVNALELDDSALYLCASSLDQAGYGYTFGSGTRLTVV.

The chain employs TRBV11-2 and TRBJ2-3; D might be TRBD1 or TRBD2, each matching 5 bases. The V end lost 1 base, the J end lost 5 bases, and 19 bases lay between the germline ends. The CDR3 sequence is 17 residues long. The germline gives CDR1 SGHAT, CDR2 FQNNGV. The CDR3 protein is CASSLAGRARGRDTQYF. DNA of the CDR3: TGTGCCAGCAGCTTAGCGGGGCGGGCCCGAGGGAGAGATACGCAGTATTTT.

The CDR3 spells CASSHGGTSEGGTDTQYF. CDR3 DNA: TGCGCCAGCAGCCATGGCGGGACTAGCGAGGGTGGCACAGATACGCAGTATTTT. The chain recombines TRBV4-1 with TRBJ2-3; 10 bases align to TRBD2. The V segment lost 3 bases and the J segment 1 base; nucleotides outside the gene matches: 10. Germline CDR1 and CDR2: MGHRA and YSYEKL. The CDR3 has 18 residues.

This clone was found once. This chain connects TRBV7-2 to TRBJ1-2, with 7 positions matching TRBD1. Looked up from germline, CDR1 is SGHTA and CDR2 is FQGNSA. The length of the CDR3 is 16 residues. After removal of 2 bases from V and 7 bases from J, the junction contained 13 bases not matched to a gene. The CDR3 loop is CASSLSTNRGRVGYTF. CDR3 DNA: TGTGCCAGCAGCTTATCGACAAACAGGGGTAGGGTTGGCTACACCTTC.

V is TRBV4-2 and J is TRBJ1-6; the D gene is possibly TRBD1 (5 bases). The V and J ends lost 4 bases and 11 bases respectively, with 21 bases between them. This CDR3 is 16 amino acids long. Germline assignment: CDR1 LGHNA and CDR2 YNFKEQ. For the CDR3, the DNA is TGTGCCAGCAGCCCGAAAACGGACCTGGGGGGGACACCCCTCCACTTT. It specifies CASSPKTDLGGTPLHF.

The J gene is TRBJ2-7, the V gene TRBV7-2; D is possibly TRBD2 (6 bases). Germline loops: CDR1 SGHTA, CDR2 FQGNSA. V lost 7 bases and J lost 2, with 18 bases in between. The CDR3 extends over 15 amino acids. In nucleotides, the CDR3 is TGTGCCAGCACCCTTGAAGGAGGGAAGACCTACGAGCAGTACTTC. This encodes CASTLEGGKTYEQYF.

The chain employs TRBV7-9 and TRBJ2-5; D tentatively fits TRBD1 or TRBD2 (6 bases each). Judging by the DNA end, TRBJ2-7 fits better; the J call may be wrong. This CDR3 contains 13 residues. Germline V lookup: CDR1 SEHNR, CDR2 FQNEAQ (reference sequence). The DNA of the CDR3 is TGTGCCACCTCGGGGGCCCCCTCCTACGAGCAGTACTTC. Translating gives CATSGAPSYEQYF.

V gene TRBV27 combines with J gene TRBJ1-1; the D is unclear. V was shortened by 6 bases and J by 0 bases, with 8 bases between the two germline ends. The CDR3 is 13 amino acids. Germline values: CDR1 MNHEY, CDR2 SMNVEV (reference sequence). The CDR3 DNA is TGTGCCAGCAGGACGGCCCTGAACACTGAAGCTTTCTTT. It yields the protein CASRTALNTEAFF.

The J gene is TRBJ1-4, the V gene TRBV30; D remains unclear. The ends were cut back, 0 bases at V and 2 bases at J, with 10 bases in the middle. Per the germline V gene, CDR1 is GTSNPN and CDR2 is SVGIG (reference sequence). This CDR3 spans 15 amino acids. The CDR3 loop reads CAWSVGIQTNEKLFF. The CDR3 coding sequence is TGTGCCTGGAGTGTCGGAATACAGACTAATGAAAAACTGTTTTTT.

The V and J genes are TRBV14 and TRBJ2-7, with 7 bases aligning to TRBD1. The CDR3 loop spans 16 amino acids. J gave up 0 bases and V 3 bases, and 8 bases lay outside the gene matches. CDR1 and CDR2 from the germline V gene are SGHDN and FVKESK. CDR3 sequence: CASSHTGDLYSYEQYF. Written as DNA, the CDR3 is TGTGCCAGCAGCCACACAGGGGACCTTTACTCCTACGAGCAGTACTTC.

This clone showed up just a few times. This chain uses TRBV18 with TRBJ1-5; D is possibly TRBD1 (5 bases). Trimming pared 0 bases from V and 0 bases from J, leaving 12 bases between. The germline CDR1 and CDR2 sequences are KGHSH and LQKENI. The CDR3 sequence is 17 residues long. The chain's CDR3 is CASSPPSGSNSNQPQHF. The DNA of the CDR3 is TGTGCCAGCTCACCACCGTCAGGGTCTAATAGCAATCAGCCCCAGCATTTT.

The chain has TRBV28 and TRBJ2-3; D unclear. V was cut by 5 bases and J by 7 bases, with 13 bases left in between. CDR1 and CDR2 (germline): MDHEN, SYDVKM. The CDR3 spans 13 residues. Here the CDR3 reads CASSPPSRYTQYF. CDR3 DNA: TGTGCCAGCAGTCCCCCTTCTAGGTATACGCAGTATTTT.

The chain combines TRBV29-1 with TRBJ2-5, with TRBD2 identical over 8 bases. With V trimmed by 3 bases and J by 4 bases, 7 bases remained unmatched. CDR1 and CDR2 (germline): SQVTM, ANQGSEA. CDR3 size: 14 residues. CDR3 sequence: CSVDPGGGLETQYF. In DNA form, the CDR3 reads TGCAGCGTTGACCCCGGGGGGGGGTTAGAGACCCAGTACTTC.

The chain carries TRBV7-2 and TRBJ2-3; 9 bases align to TRBD2. V was pared by 5 bases and J by 2 bases, with 5 bases of the junction left unmatched. The germline CDR1 and CDR2 sequences are SGHTA and FQGNSA. The CDR3 is made up of 15 amino acids. CDR3 sequence (DNA): TGTGCCAGCAGCCCTAGCGGGGTGCACACAGATACGCAGTATTTT. Translation: CASSPSGVHTDTQYF.

This chain links TRBV2 with TRBJ2-2, with D tentatively TRBD1 or TRBD2 (5 bases each). V was trimmed by 2 bases and J by 4 bases, leaving 11 bases between them. In germline, CDR1 is SNHLY, CDR2 FYNNEI. This CDR3 region has 15 residues. The CDR3 loop is CASSEMRGRTGELFF. In DNA, the CDR3 is TGTGCCAGCAGTGAAATGAGGGGCCGCACCGGGGAGCTGTTTTTT.

V usage is TRBV5-1 and J usage is TRBJ2-1; 8 bases are shared with TRBD2. The trim removed 3 bases at V and 4 bases at J, leaving 9 bases unmatched. Germline values: CDR1 SGHRS, CDR2 YFSETQ. The CDR3 extends over 16 amino acids. For the CDR3, the DNA is TGCGCCAGCAGCTCAATAGCGGGAAGGGGTTACAATGAGCAGTTCTTC. As protein: CASSSIAGRGYNEQFF. Using reference TRBV5-1 and TRBJ2-1 for the parts outside the CDR3, the full variable domain is KAGVTQTPRYLIKTRGQQVTLSCSPISGHRSVSWYQQTPGQGLQFLFEYFSETQRNKGNFPGRFSGRQFSNSRSEMNVSTLELGDSALYLCASSSIAGRGYNEQFFGPGTRLTVL.

The chain uses TRBV2 and TRBJ2-2, with TRBD2 matching over 8 bases. Germline values: CDR1 SNHLY, CDR2 FYNNEI. The CDR3 length is 15 residues. J lost 6 bases, V lost 0 bases, and 3 bases had no gene match. CDR3 bases: TGTGCCAGCAGTGAAGCGCCCGGGAGGGCCGGGGAGCTGTTTTTT. Its protein product is CASSEAPGRAGELFF.